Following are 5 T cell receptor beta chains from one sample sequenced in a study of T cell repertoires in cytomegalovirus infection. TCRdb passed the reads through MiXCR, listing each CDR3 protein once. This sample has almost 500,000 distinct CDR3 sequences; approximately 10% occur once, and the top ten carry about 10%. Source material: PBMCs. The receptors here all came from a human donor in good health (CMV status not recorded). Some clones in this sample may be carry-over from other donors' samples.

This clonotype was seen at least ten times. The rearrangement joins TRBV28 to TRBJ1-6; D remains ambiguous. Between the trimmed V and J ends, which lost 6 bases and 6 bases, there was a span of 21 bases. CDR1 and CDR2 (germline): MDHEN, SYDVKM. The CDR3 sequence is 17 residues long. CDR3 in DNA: TGTGCCAGCAGCCCTGGGCAACTGTCGCTTTTTAATTCACCCCTCCACTTT. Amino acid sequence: CASSPGQLSLFNSPLHF.

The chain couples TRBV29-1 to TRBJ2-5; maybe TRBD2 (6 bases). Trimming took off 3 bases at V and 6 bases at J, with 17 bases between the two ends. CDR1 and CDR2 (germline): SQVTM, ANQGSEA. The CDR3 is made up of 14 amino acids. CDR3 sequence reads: CSVDRAGLGQTQYF. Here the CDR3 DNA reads TGCAGCGTTGACCGTGCGGGGCTTGGACAGACCCAGTACTTC.

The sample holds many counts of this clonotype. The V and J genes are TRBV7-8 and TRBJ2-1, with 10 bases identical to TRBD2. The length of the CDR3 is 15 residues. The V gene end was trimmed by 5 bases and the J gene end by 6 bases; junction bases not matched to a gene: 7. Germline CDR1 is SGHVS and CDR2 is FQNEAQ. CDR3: CASSLTSGSINEQFF. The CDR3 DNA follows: TGTGCCAGCAGCCTGACTAGCGGGTCCATCAATGAGCAGTTCTTC.

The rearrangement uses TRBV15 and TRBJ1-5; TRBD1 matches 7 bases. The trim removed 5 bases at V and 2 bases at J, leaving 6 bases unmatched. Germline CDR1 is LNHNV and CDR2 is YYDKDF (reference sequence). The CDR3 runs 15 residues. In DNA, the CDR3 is TGTGCCACCAGCGTCAGACAGGGTGGCAATCAGCCCCAGCATTTT. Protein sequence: CATSVRQGGNQPQHF.

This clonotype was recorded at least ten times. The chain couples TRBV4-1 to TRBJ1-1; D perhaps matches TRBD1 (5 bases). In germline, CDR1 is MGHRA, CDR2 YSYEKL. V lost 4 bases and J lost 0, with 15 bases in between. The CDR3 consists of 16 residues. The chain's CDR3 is CASSPSRGGLNTEAFF. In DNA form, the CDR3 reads TGCGCCAGCAGCCCATCGAGGGGCGGCTTGAACACTGAAGCTTTCTTT.